The source of this T cell receptor (beta chain) is a study of OX40 agonist ivuxolimab in advanced cancers. Germline loops: CDR1 MNHNY, CDR2 SVGAGI (reference sequence). The CDR3 is made up of 13 amino acids. V lost 0 bases, J lost 3 bases, and 5 bases lay in between. Here immunoSEQ multiplex PCR was the method, and the copy in TCRdb shows in-frame clones only, minus some. This table has about 45,000 clones, 80% to 90% appearing once. This sequence joins TRBV6-6 and TRBJ1-2; no clear D gene. The receptor was derived from an adult with an advanced solid tumor such as melanoma, head and neck, liver or kidney cancer. This material consisted of CD4+ or CD8+ T cells sorted from blood, taken in a trial of the OX40 agonist ivuxolimab. CDR3 sequence reads: CASSYSGDYGYTF. The CDR3 DNA follows: TGTGCCAGCAGTTACTCGGGTGACTATGGCTACACCTTC.